This T cell receptor beta chain came from a study of cytomegalovirus exposure and HLA in healthy donors. General study points: According to a later analysis, most TCR beta chains associated with CMV appeared HLA-restricted. Later on, an analysis found that several of the most significant clusters appeared to be linked to common viral pathogens, which included parvovirus B19.

Both 60 Vbeta primers and 13 Jbeta primers went into the PCR. TCRdb's copy holds only in-frame clones and misses some; the assay was immunoSEQ multiplex PCR. The table has roughly 130,000 clones, around 82% seen once; the top ten hold about 10%. In germline, CDR1 is SGHTA, CDR2 FQGTGA. J lost 2 bases, V lost 7 bases, and 7 bases had no gene match. There are 15 residues in the CDR3. Notes on this clone: The antigen is not known.

Sequencing used PBMCs. This chain connects TRBV7-3 to TRBJ2-3, with 9 bases lining up with TRBD2. The sequence was obtained from a male donor in good health and CMV-seropositive. The CDR3 nucleotides read TGTGCCAGCAATAAGGGACTAGCCAACACAGATACGCAGTATTTT. It codes for CASNKGLANTDTQYF.